The 28 T cell receptor beta chains in this list originate from one sample, sequenced in a study of radiotherapy plus CTLA-4 blockade in lung cancer. Clones were sequenced by immunoSEQ multiplex PCR, and TCRdb holds only the in-frame ones, with some missing. Found here are approximately 33,000 clones, about 72% of them singletons; the top ten hold 6% to 8%. The sample in question was peripheral blood, obtained from a patient treated with radiotherapy plus ipilimumab. These receptors were collected from a human donor with non-small cell lung cancer who had stable disease on radiotherapy plus ipilimumab.

This rearrangement joins TRBV19 to TRBJ1-5; 11 bases map to TRBD1. Germline values: CDR1 LNHDA, CDR2 SQIVND (reference sequence). The CDR3 sequence is 15 residues long. V was pared by 2 bases and J by 11 bases, with 8 bases of the junction left unmatched. The CDR3 DNA reads TGTGCCAGTAGTATACAGGACAGGGGGCAATCAGCCCAGCATTTT. Its protein product is CASSIQDRGQSAQHF.

This chain uses TRBV5-5 with TRBJ1-3; 8 bases are shared with TRBD1. This CDR3 has 16 residues. V gave up 3 bases and J gave up 1 base; unmatched junction bases: 6. The germline gives CDR1 SGHKS, CDR2 YYEKEE (reference sequence). CDR3 in DNA: TGTGCCAGCAGCTCATTCACAGGGGGATCTGGAAACACCATATATTTT. This sequence encodes CASSSFTGGSGNTIYF.

The chain carries TRBV5-5 and TRBJ2-7; 7 positions agree with TRBD1. The CDR3 extends over 16 amino acids. The germline V gene encodes CDR1 SGHKS and CDR2 YYEKEE (reference sequence). V shed 3 bases and J 3 bases; nucleotides not matched to a gene: 12. Here the CDR3 DNA reads TGTGCCAGCAGCTCCCGTCCGACAGGGTTAATCTACGAGCAGTACTTC. This translates into CASSSRPTGLIYEQYF.

This rearrangement joins TRBV14 to TRBJ1-2; D possibly corresponds to TRBD1 (6 bases). V was trimmed by 1 base and J by 4 bases, leaving 7 bases between them. From germline, CDR1 is SGHDN and CDR2 FVKESK. This CDR3 has 13 residues. The CDR3 coding sequence is TGTGCCAGCAGCCAAGGAGGGGGCTATGGCTACACCTTC. Translation: CASSQGGGYGYTF.

The J gene is TRBJ1-6, the V gene TRBV9; possibly TRBD1 for D (5 bases). Germline values: CDR1 SGDLS, CDR2 YYNGEE. The V end lost 1 base, the J end lost 8 bases, and 13 bases lay between the germline ends. This CDR3 is 15 amino acids long. The CDR3 is CASSVLGVEDSPLHF. CDR3 bases: TGTGCCAGCAGCGTATTAGGGGTTGAGGATTCACCCCTCCACTTT.

This sequence joins TRBV4-1 and TRBJ2-1; a weak D match, TRBD1 (6 bases). This CDR3 comprises 13 residues. V was clipped by 6 bases and J by 7 bases, with 13 bases between them. CDR1 and CDR2 from the germline V gene are MGHRA and YSYEKL. The CDR3 DNA sequence: TGCGCCAGCAGGCCTATGACAGGAAATGAGCAGTTCTTC. This sequence encodes CASRPMTGNEQFF.

The genes are TRBV6-5 and TRBJ1-2, with TRBD1 as a possible D gene (6 bases). Per germline, CDR1 MNHEY and CDR2 SVGAGI. V shed 6 bases and J shed 4 bases, with 15 bases lying between them. CDR3 length equals 14 residues. The DNA of the CDR3 is TGTGCCAGCAGCTTTCTGGACAGTTCCTATGGCTACACCTTC. Amino acids: CASSFLDSSYGYTF.

V usage is TRBV25-1 and J usage is TRBJ1-2; the D is unclear. The V end lost 3 bases, the J end lost 4 bases, and 12 bases lay between the germline ends. CDR1 MGHDK and CDR2 SYGVNS come from the germline V gene. The CDR3 runs to 14 residues. CDR3 coding DNA: TGTGCCAGCAGTGACAGCCTCTACTCCTATGGCTACACCTTC. Protein sequence: CASSDSLYSYGYTF.

The chain couples TRBV29-1 to TRBJ2-2; 9 nucleotides line up with TRBD2. The CDR3 length is 14 residues. The V segment lost 4 bases and the J segment 5 bases; nucleotides outside the gene matches: 5. Germline V gene lookup returns CDR1 SQVTM and CDR2 ANQGSEA. The CDR3 spells CSVGPSGVTGELFF. Here the CDR3 DNA reads TGCAGCGTTGGTCCTAGCGGGGTAACCGGGGAGCTGTTTTTT.

This rearrangement joins TRBV6-5 to TRBJ1-1; possibly TRBD1 for D (5 bases). CDR1 is MNHEY, CDR2 SVGAGI, per germline. V lost 5 bases to trimming and J lost 0 bases, with 13 bases between them. The CDR3 is 15 residues long. This CDR3 is CASSQGRTLNTEAFF. The DNA of the CDR3 is TGTGCCAGCAGTCAGGGACGGACTTTGAACACTGAAGCTTTCTTT.

The rearrangement joins TRBV6-1 to TRBJ2-7; the D is unclear. Germline V gene lookup returns CDR1 MNHNS and CDR2 SASEGT. The CDR3 loop spans 16 amino acids. Trimming removed 2 bases from V and 3 bases from J, with 17 bases in between. As DNA, the CDR3 is TGTGCCAGCAGTGAAAGGGCCAGCACAAACCGCTACGAGCAGTACGTC. Amino acids: CASSERASTNRYEQYV.

This clone qualifies as medium-sized (0.01 to 0.1%). The chain carries TRBV6-4 and TRBJ1-4; D is undetermined. The CDR3 sequence is 14 residues long. The V gene's germline CDR1 is MRHNA and CDR2 SNTAGT. The ends were cut back, 7 bases at V and 0 bases at J, with 9 bases in the middle. CDR3 sequence: CASTGTATNEKLFF. CDR3 nucleotides: TGTGCCAGCACGGGTACCGCAACTAATGAAAAACTGTTTTTT.

The V gene is TRBV19, the J gene TRBJ1-2; tentatively, D is TRBD1 (6 bases). The CDR3 has 15 residues. With 9 bases removed from V and 3 bases from J, the gap between germline ends came to 20 bases. Germline V gene sequence: CDR1 LNHDA, CDR2 SQIVND (reference sequence). The CDR3 region has the DNA TGTGCCAGCAGTTCCCGGCGACAGGTAGACTATGGCTACACCTTC. Residues: CASSSRRQVDYGYTF.

The rearrangement uses TRBV19 and TRBJ1-5; no definite D call. This CDR3 has 13 amino acids. Germline V lookup: CDR1 LNHDA, CDR2 SQIVND (reference sequence). Trimming left V 1 base short and J 5 bases short, with 6 bases between. The CDR3 DNA reads TGTGCCAGTAGTATAGGAAGGGATCAGCCCCAGCATTTT. It translates to CASSIGRDQPQHF.

The chain employs TRBV5-6 and TRBJ1-1, with D uncertain. Germline V gene lookup returns CDR1 SGHDT and CDR2 YYEEEE. V gave up 4 bases and J gave up 1 base, with 14 bases separating them. The CDR3 is made up of 15 amino acids. The CDR3 DNA reads as TGTGCCAGCAGCGCGATGGCCGGGTGGAACACTGAAGCTTTCTTT. Translated, it gives CASSAMAGWNTEAFF.

This clone has more than one count but fewer than ten. CDR3 amino acids: CASSFEGQETQYF. The DNA of the CDR3 is TGTGCCAGCAGCTTTGAGGGTCAAGAGACCCAGTACTTC. This rearrangement joins TRBV11-3 to TRBJ2-5, with D possibly being TRBD2 (5 bases). CDR1 and CDR2 (germline): SGHNT, YENEEA. The V and J ends lost 3 bases and 2 bases respectively, with 7 bases between them. This CDR3 comprises 13 residues.

There are a few counts of this clone. The chain combines TRBV6-5 with TRBJ2-7; 7 bases fit TRBD2. Germline CDR1 reads MNHEY; CDR2 reads SVGAGI. This CDR3 has 15 amino acids. V gave up 3 bases and J gave up 4 bases; unmatched junction bases: 9. The CDR3, as DNA: TGTGCCAGCAGTTATGAGGCTGGGGGGGGTTACGAGCAGTACTTC. Protein sequence: CASSYEAGGGYEQYF.

This chain uses TRBV14 with TRBJ1-4; the match to TRBD1 covers 12 bases. Germline V gene data show CDR1 as SGHDN and CDR2 as FVKESK. The V and J ends lost 0 bases and 2 bases, in that order; junction bases with no gene match: 10. The CDR3 spans 20 residues. This chain's CDR3 is CASSQDPRRGTGGTNEKLFF. The CDR3 bases are TGTGCCAGCAGCCAAGATCCCCGGAGGGGGACAGGGGGCACTAATGAAAAACTGTTTTTT.

The rearrangement uses TRBV27 and TRBJ1-5, with TRBD1 matching over 8 bases. The CDR3 length is 17 residues. The trim removed 0 bases at V and 7 bases at J, leaving 11 bases unmatched. Germline CDR1 and CDR2: MNHEY and SMNVEV (reference sequence). CDR3 DNA sequence: TGTGCCAGCAGTTTATCCCGGACAGGGAAAGAAAGCCAGCCCCAGCATTTT. It specifies CASSLSRTGKESQPQHF.

The chain joins TRBV12-5 to TRBJ1-1; D is ambiguous. V lost 4 bases to trimming and J lost 5 bases, with 14 bases between them. The CDR3 sequence is 14 residues long. The germline CDR1 and CDR2 sequences are LGHNT and FRNRAP. The CDR3 bases are TGTGCTAGTGGTTCTTCCCGCAGCCCTACTGAAGCTTTCTTT. It translates to CASGSSRSPTEAFF.

V usage is TRBV28 and J usage is TRBJ1-2, with D possibly being TRBD1 (5 bases). V lost 7 bases, J lost 5 bases, and 20 bases lay in between. CDR1 and CDR2 (germline): MDHEN, SYDVKM. This CDR3 has 15 amino acids. CDR3: CASTPPRGTYYGYTF. CDR3 nucleotide sequence: TGTGCCAGCACTCCCCCCCGCGGGACTTATTATGGCTACACCTTC.

This clone was detected a few times. The chain carries TRBV27 and TRBJ2-3; TRBD1 matches 10 bases. CDR1 and CDR2 from the germline V gene are MNHEY and SMNVEV (reference sequence). The CDR3 totals 14 residues. V shed 9 bases, J shed 4 bases, and the junction held 7 bases outside the gene matches. In DNA, the CDR3 is TGTGCCAGTTACAAGGACAGGGGGGCAGATACGCAGTATTTT. Its translation is CASYKDRGADTQYF.

There are a few counts of this clone. J is TRBJ2-1 and V is TRBV5-1, with unresolved D. The ends were cut back, 9 bases at V and 0 bases at J, with 13 bases in the middle. The germline V gene encodes CDR1 SGHRS and CDR2 YFSETQ. This CDR3 has 14 amino acids. CDR3: CATSSEFSYNEQFF. The DNA for the CDR3 is TGCGCCACCTCCAGTGAGTTCTCCTACAATGAGCAGTTCTTC.

This chain connects TRBV6-6 to TRBJ2-3; 7 bases map to TRBD2. V gave up 5 bases and J gave up 2 bases; unmatched junction bases: 4. This CDR3 is 14 amino acids long. The germline V gene has CDR1 MNHNY and CDR2 SVGAGI (reference sequence). This CDR3 reads CASSPAGITDTQYF. Here the CDR3 DNA reads TGTGCCAGCAGTCCAGCGGGGATCACAGATACGCAGTATTTT.

A remark on this clone: The sample carries other DNA sequences with the same CDR3. V usage is TRBV28 and J usage is TRBJ2-7, with D maybe TRBD2 (6 bases). The CDR3 is made up of 13 amino acids. CDR1 is MDHEN, CDR2 SYDVKM, per germline. Between the trimmed V and J ends, which lost 2 bases and 3 bases, there was a span of 8 bases. The CDR3 reads CASSLQGGYEQYV. The CDR3 DNA sequence: TGTGCCAGCAGTTTACAGGGAGGCTACGAGCAGTACGTC.

The CDR3 loop reads CASSFRVETQYF. The CDR3 region has the DNA TGTGCCAGCAGCTTTCGGGTTGAGACCCAGTACTTC. J is TRBJ2-5 and V is TRBV5-6; D gene uncertain. The CDR3 spans 12 residues. Germline V CDR1 and CDR2: SGHDT, YYEEEE. V lost 2 bases and J 5 bases, leaving 7 bases between the germline ends.

This clone is a singleton in its sample. The chain joins TRBV2 to TRBJ2-3, with D unresolved. Germline V gene sequence: CDR1 SNHLY, CDR2 FYNNEI. With 2 bases removed from V and 5 bases from J, the gap between germline ends came to 2 bases. This CDR3 comprises 11 residues. DNA of the CDR3: TGTGCCAGCAGTGAATTAGATACGCAGTATTTT. Its translation is CASSELDTQYF.

The chain links TRBV29-1 to TRBJ1-2, with a tentative D call TRBD1 (5 bases). Trimming cost V 2 bases and J 7 bases, with 14 bases left between them. This CDR3 contains 13 residues. The germline gives CDR1 SQVTM, CDR2 ANQGSEA. As DNA, the CDR3 is TGCAGCGTTGAATCTACAGGCCGGGCTGGCTACACCTTC. Its translation: CSVESTGRAGYTF.